Sequencing of this T cell receptor (beta chain) was carried out in a study of lymphopenia after photon versus proton radiotherapy. Study observations and caveats: After the lymphocyte nadir, photon-treated repertoires showed oligoclonal expansion, especially of CD8+ Temra cells. Photon-treated patients lost naive T cells and TCR diversity; proton-treated stayed stable.

Turning to this clone: No antigen is known for it.

Using immunoSEQ multiplex PCR, the repertoire was profiled, and TCRdb retains in-frame clones only, with some absent. The sample has 35,000 to 50,000 clones; roughly 92% are singletons. Looked up from germline, CDR1 is SGHRS and CDR2 is YFSETQ. Trimming stripped 4 bases from V and 6 bases from J, with 14 bases between. This CDR3 has 13 residues. Material: peripheral blood, obtained from a patient treated with photon-based radiotherapy. The V call is TRBV5-1, the J call TRBJ2-7; the D gene could be TRBD1 or TRBD2 (5 bases each). The TCR comes from a man aged 60-69 years with cholangiocarcinoma. The DNA of the CDR3 is TGCGCCAGCAGCCCGCCCGTTGGGGGCGAGCAGTACTTC. It yields the protein CASSPPVGGEQYF.